One and the same sample provided the 8 T cell receptor beta chains below, sequenced in a study of breast tumors, draining lymph nodes, adjacent tissues. Axillary draining lymph nodes of breast cancer patients supplied the node samples. TCRdb itself ran the multiplex PCR reads through MiXCR, one entry per CDR3 protein. Of hundreds of thousands of distinct CDR3 sequences listed, about 32% were seen once; the top ten hold around 1.4%. The sample comprised axillary lymph node tissue. The origin of the receptors is a female donor with breast cancer. Some clones in this sample may be carry-over from other donors' samples.

The rearrangement uses TRBV6-1 and TRBJ2-5, with TRBD2 matching 7 bases. Trimming at V came to 8 bases and at J to 7 bases, leaving 19 bases not matched to a gene. This CDR3 has 16 amino acids. Per germline, CDR1 MNHNS and CDR2 SASEGT. This CDR3 is CASGPSFEGPGGTQYF. The CDR3 DNA reads TGTGCCAGCGGTCCCTCGTTTGAAGGTCCGGGGGGGACCCAGTACTTC.

With respect to this clonotype: One end of the junction is discordant with germline, which a read error may explain. V and J are TRBV9 and TRBJ2-1; the match to TRBD2 covers 9 bases. The CDR3 is 15 amino acids. CDR1 SGDLS and CDR2 YYNGEE come from the germline V gene. The CDR3 DNA reads TGTGCCAGCAGCGTAGGTTTAGCGGGAGAGAATGAGCGGCTCTTC. As protein: CASSVGLAGENERLF.

This clonotype was detected ten times or more. A read error may explain this, as a much larger clone is one base away. The rearrangement uses TRBV20-1 and TRBJ1-2, with 8 positions matching TRBD1. The germline V gene encodes CDR1 DFQATT and CDR2 SNEGSKA (reference sequence). This CDR3 region has 12 residues. The CDR3 DNA sequence: TGCAGTGCAGACAGGGGCTCGGGAGGCTCCACCTTC. Translating it yields CSADRGSGGSTF.

This clonotype was observed many times. V usage is TRBV24-1 and J usage is TRBJ1-2; D unresolved. Trimming took 1 base from V and 3 from J, leaving 8 bases between them. CDR1 is KGHDR, CDR2 SFDVKD, per germline. This CDR3 is built from 14 residues. Here the CDR3 DNA reads TGTGCCACCAGTGATTTTCCACGGGACTATGGCTACACCTTC. It is translated as CATSDFPRDYGYTF.

There are many counts of this clonotype. The chain couples TRBV5-1 to TRBJ2-4, with TRBD2 matching 7 bases. This CDR3 region has 15 residues. CDR1 SGHRS and CDR2 YFSETQ come from the germline V gene. Losses at the gene ends were 4 bases for V and 3 bases for J; bases not matched to a gene: 7. The CDR3 DNA follows: TGCGCCAGCAGCCTTAGTGGGAGGGGCAAAAACATTCAGTACTTC. Translated: CASSLSGRGKNIQYF.

This clonotype was detected many times. The chain has TRBV3-1 and TRBJ1-2, with D uncertain. The CDR3 covers 14 residues. V was clipped by 3 bases and J by 4 bases, with 12 bases between them. Per germline, CDR1 LGHDT and CDR2 YNNKEL (reference sequence). Here the CDR3 reads CASSQSETGYGYTF. The CDR3 DNA reads as TGTGCCAGCAGCCAGAGCGAGACGGGCTATGGCTACACCTTC.

This clonotype has a count of ten or more. This chain uses TRBV30 with TRBJ2-1; tentatively, D is TRBD1 or TRBD2 (5 bases each). This CDR3 is 13 amino acids long. Germline V gene lookup returns CDR1 GTSNPN and CDR2 SVGIG (reference sequence). V lost 2 bases and J lost 2, with 7 bases in between. The CDR3 region is CAWSRGPYNEQFF. The CDR3 nucleotides are TGTGCCTGGAGTCGGGGACCCTACAATGAGCAGTTCTTC.

This clonotype appeared many times. This rearrangement joins TRBV6-6 to TRBJ2-3; D not certain. The CDR3 runs to 11 residues. Germline V gene lookup returns CDR1 MNHNY and CDR2 SVGAGI (reference sequence). V lost 5 bases, J lost 5 bases, and 5 bases lay in between. The CDR3 region is CASSMGDTQYF. CDR3 coding DNA: TGTGCCAGCAGTATGGGAGATACGCAGTATTTT.